This T cell receptor (beta chain) was recovered during a study of blood T cells in healthy people across ages. The study, taken as a whole, reports: Roughly linear declines in TCR beta diversity per million T cells occurred with age.

This clonotype showed up just once. Its cognate antigen is unknown. The CDR3 runs to 14 residues. Germline V CDR1 and CDR2: DFQATT, SNEGSKA (reference sequence). V lost 3 bases and J lost 6, with 14 bases in between. Next came a second PCR, run for about 6 to 11 cycles, which used a sample-barcoded 5' primer along with a J-beta primer mix. TCRdb used MiXCR to reprocess the 5' RACE reads, holding one entry per CDR3 protein. The sample comprises 1.5 million to 2 million distinct CDR3 sequences, roughly 49% of which are singletons, and over 2% rests with the top ten. This clonotype was sampled from a woman between 35 and 50 years old in good health. Source material: blood. The chain couples TRBV20-1 to TRBJ2-2; a possible D gene is TRBD2 (6 bases). The CDR3 sequence: CSARGWGLAGELFF. The CDR3 nucleotides read TGCAGTGCTAGGGGATGGGGACTTGCCGGGGAGCTGTTTTTT.